This TCR beta chain was captured by sequencing in a study of shared T cell receptors in the human thymus. Libraries were prepared by immunoSEQ multiplex PCR; TCRdb keeps only in-frame clonotypes and omits some of them. The sample holds about 610,000 clones; 88% are singletons and the top ten take 0.0095% to 0.012%. This CDR3 comprises 15 residues. Germline CDR1 and CDR2: SSHAT and FNYEAQ (reference sequence). V lost 11 bases, J lost 2 bases, and 22 bases lay in between. These records were also assigned to another study, of human thymus T cells. This second study says: Related research examined unrelated individuals and reported that their thymic repertoires overlapped highly.

The chain uses TRBV7-7 and TRBJ2-7; D possibly corresponds to TRBD1 (6 bases). This TCR was recovered from a boy under two years old with a congenital heart defect. The sample taken for sequencing was thymocytes. The DNA for the CDR3 is TGTGCCGCCTCAGGGGATAGAGGGAGAACCTACGAGCAGTACTTC. Amino acid sequence: CAASGDRGRTYEQYF.